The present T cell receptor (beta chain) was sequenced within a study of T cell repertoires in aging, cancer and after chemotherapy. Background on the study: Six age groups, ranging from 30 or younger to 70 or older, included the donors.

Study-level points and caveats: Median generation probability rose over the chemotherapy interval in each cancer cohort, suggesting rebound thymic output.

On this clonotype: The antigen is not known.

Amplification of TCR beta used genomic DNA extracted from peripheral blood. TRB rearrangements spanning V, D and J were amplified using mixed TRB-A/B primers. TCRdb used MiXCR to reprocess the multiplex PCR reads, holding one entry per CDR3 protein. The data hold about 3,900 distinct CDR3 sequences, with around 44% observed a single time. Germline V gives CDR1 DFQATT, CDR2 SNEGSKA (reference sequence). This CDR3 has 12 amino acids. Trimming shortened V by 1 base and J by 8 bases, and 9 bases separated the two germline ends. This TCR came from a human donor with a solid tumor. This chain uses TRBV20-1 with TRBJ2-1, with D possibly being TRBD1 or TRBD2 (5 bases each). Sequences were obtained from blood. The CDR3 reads CSARAGTYEQFF. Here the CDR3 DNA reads TGCAGTGCTAGAGCAGGGACCTATGAGCAGTTCTTC.